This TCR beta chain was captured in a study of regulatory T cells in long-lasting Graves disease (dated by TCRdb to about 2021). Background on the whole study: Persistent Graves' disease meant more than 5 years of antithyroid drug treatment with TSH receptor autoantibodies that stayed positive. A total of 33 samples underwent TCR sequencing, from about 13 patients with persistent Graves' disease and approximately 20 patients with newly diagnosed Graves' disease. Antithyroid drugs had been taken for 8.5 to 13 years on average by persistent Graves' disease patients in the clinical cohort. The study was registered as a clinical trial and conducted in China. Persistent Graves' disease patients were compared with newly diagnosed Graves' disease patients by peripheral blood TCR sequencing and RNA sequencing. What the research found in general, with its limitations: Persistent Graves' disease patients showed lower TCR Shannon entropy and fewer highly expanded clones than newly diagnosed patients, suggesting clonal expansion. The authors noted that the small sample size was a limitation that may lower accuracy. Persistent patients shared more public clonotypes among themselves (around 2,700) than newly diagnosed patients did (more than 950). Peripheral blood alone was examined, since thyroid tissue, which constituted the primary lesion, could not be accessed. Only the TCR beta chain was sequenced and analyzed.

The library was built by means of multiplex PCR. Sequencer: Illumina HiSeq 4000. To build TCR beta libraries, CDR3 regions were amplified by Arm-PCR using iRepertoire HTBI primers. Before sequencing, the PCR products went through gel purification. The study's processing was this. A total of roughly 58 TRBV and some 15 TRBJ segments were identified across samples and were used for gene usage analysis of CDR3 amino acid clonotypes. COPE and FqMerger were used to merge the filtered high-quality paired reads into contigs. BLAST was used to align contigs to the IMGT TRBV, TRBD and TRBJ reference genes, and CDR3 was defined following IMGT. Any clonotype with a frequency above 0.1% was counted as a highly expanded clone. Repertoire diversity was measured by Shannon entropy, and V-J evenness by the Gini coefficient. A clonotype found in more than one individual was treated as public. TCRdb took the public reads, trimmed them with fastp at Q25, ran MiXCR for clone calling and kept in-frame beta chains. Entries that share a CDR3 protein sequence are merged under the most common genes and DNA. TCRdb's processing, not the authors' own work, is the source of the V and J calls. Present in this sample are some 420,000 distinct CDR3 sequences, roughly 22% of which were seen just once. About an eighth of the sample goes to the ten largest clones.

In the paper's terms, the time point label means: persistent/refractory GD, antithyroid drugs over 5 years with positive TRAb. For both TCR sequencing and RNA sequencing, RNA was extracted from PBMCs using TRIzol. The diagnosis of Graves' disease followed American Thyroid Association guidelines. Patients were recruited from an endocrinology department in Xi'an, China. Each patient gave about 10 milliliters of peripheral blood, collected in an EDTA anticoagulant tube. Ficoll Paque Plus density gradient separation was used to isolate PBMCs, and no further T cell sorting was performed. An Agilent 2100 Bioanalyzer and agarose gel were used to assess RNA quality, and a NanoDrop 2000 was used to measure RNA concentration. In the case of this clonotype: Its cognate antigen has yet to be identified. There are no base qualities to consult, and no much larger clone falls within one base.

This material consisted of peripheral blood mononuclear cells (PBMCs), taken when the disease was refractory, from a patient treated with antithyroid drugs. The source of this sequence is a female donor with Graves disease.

The CDR3 reads CASSQEGRGFEKLFF. The DNA reads TGCGCCAGCAGCCAAGAGGGGAGAGGGTTCGAAAAACTGTTTTTT. This sequence uses TRBV4-1 and TRBJ1-4; the D gene assignment is ambiguous. The cysteine opens and the phenylalanine closes a CDR3 of 15 amino acids. Only the CDR3 region is kept as DNA, spanning 45 bases read in frame from base 1. CDR1 and CDR2 are drawn from the germline V gene: MGHRA, YSYEKL. V is reduced by 0 bases and J by 8 bases, leaving a spacing of 13 bases between them.